The source of this TCR beta chain is a study of cytomegalovirus exposure and HLA in healthy donors. The germline CDR1 and CDR2 sequences are SGHTA and FQGNSA. V lost 3 bases to trimming and J lost 5 bases; unmatched junction nucleotides: 5. This CDR3 has 15 amino acids. Study findings and constraints: For TCR beta chains, V- and J-gene trimming was later linked to a missense DCLRE1C variant. Common viral pathogens (according to a later analysis) appeared linked to several of the most significant clusters.

On this clone itself: As yet, its antigen is unknown.

The PCR was carried out with 60 Vbeta primers and 13 Jbeta primers. TCRdb's copy holds only in-frame clones and misses some; the assay was immunoSEQ multiplex PCR. Seen here are 95,000 to 150,000 clones, 75% to 85% observed once, and the top ten hold approximately 9%. The sequenced sample was PBMCs. This receptor was obtained from a man aged 25-40 years in good health and CMV-seropositive. The chain links TRBV7-2 to TRBJ2-1; 9 nucleotides line up with TRBD1. The DNA of the CDR3 is TGTGCCAGCAGCTTCACAGGGGGCTGGGACAATGAGCAGTTCTTC. Its translation: CASSFTGGWDNEQFF.